This entry concerns a single T cell receptor beta chain. The data belong to a study of T cell repertoires in aging, cancer and after chemotherapy. Amplification of TCR beta used genomic DNA extracted from peripheral blood. The CDR3 consists of 18 residues. V lost 2 bases, J lost 4 bases, and 14 bases stayed unmatched. CDR1 is MNHEY, CDR2 SVGEGT, per germline. TRB rearrangements spanning V, D and J were amplified using mixed TRB-A/B primers. TCRdb called the multiplex PCR reads again in MiXCR, with one record for every CDR3 protein. Of over 1,500 distinct CDR3 sequences listed, 30% to 35% are singletons.

V gene TRBV6-2 or TRBV6-3 combines with J gene TRBJ1-5; 7 positions match TRBD1. The source is a human donor with a solid tumor. The donor label of this sample is uncertain. Specimen: blood. The CDR3 DNA reads TGTGCCAGCAGTTACCCAACGGGACAGACGGCCGCGAATCAGCCCCAGCATTTT. Amino acid sequence: CASSYPTGQTAANQPQHF.